A selection of T cell receptor beta chains follows, all from one sample in a study of lung T cells in sarcoidosis with Löfgren's syndrome. TCRdb reprocessed the reads via MiXCR and lists one record per CDR3 protein. The sample records more than 50,000 distinct CDR3 sequences, 21% being singletons. The sequenced sample was CD4+ T cells from PBMCs. The receptor source for this set is a human donor with sarcoidosis (Löfgren's syndrome or another form), or a control subject (not recorded which). The CDR3 runs from the conserved cysteine through the conserved F or W. Fields, in order: V gene, J gene, D gene, clone size, CDR3 DNA, CDR3 protein. D genes are given only for firm matches. Size is omitted from some rows. Given values are once, few, many or a class for expanded clones.

TRBV30	TRBJ2-3	NA	few	TGTGCCTGGGGCCACACAGATACGCAGTATTTT	CAWGHTDTQYF
TRBV14	TRBJ1-2	NA	many	TGTGCCAGCAGCCAAGTGGGTGTCGCCAACTATGGCTACACCTTC	CASSQVGVANYGYTF
TRBV28	TRBJ2-3	TRBD2	many	TGTGCCAGCAGTTTCCTCGGGACTAGCGGGAGGACAGATACGCAGTATTTT	CASSFLGTSGRTDTQYF
TRBV9	TRBJ2-1	NA	few	TGTGCCAGCAGCCCCCCCCAGGGGCAGACGAACAATGAGCAGTTCTTC	CASSPPQGQTNNEQFF
TRBV3-1	TRBJ1-3	NA	NA	TGCGCCAGCAGCCAGAACCCGAGGAGCACCATATATTTT	CASSQNPRSTIYF
TRBV2	TRBJ1-1	NA	many	TGTGCCAGCAGCAAAGGACATCAGAACACTGAAGCTTTCTTT	CASSKGHQNTEAFF
TRBV7-9	TRBJ1-2	NA	few	TGTGCCAGCAGCTTAGTTGGCCAGTATGGCTACACCTTC	CASSLVGQYGYTF
TRBV27	TRBJ1-1	NA	many	TGTGCCAGCAGTTCCGCAACAGGGTACACTGAAGCTTTCTTT	CASSSATGYTEAFF
TRBV27	TRBJ1-2	NA	many	TGTGCCAGCAGTTTCCGCCCCAGTGGTAACTATGGCTACACCTTC	CASSFRPSGNYGYTF
TRBV6-1	TRBJ1-2	NA	many	TGTGCCAGCAGACGGGGGACGGAGTTGGGCTACACCTTC	CASRRGTELGYTF
TRBV19	TRBJ2-3	TRBD2	few	TGTGCCAGTAAGCCTAGCGGGGGCATACAGTGTTTT	CASKPSGGIQCF
TRBV28	TRBJ2-7	NA	many	TGTGCCAGCAGTATGCGGACGGCTCCCTACGAGCAGTACTTC	CASSMRTAPYEQYF
TRBV12-3/TRBV12-4	TRBJ2-1	TRBD2	few	TGTGCCAGCAGGGGGACTAGCGGGAGTGATGAGCAGTTCTTC	CASRGTSGSDEQFF
TRBV20-1	TRBJ2-5	TRBD1	many	TGCAGTGCTAGGACAGGGAAGCACCAAGAGACCCAGTACTTC	CSARTGKHQETQYF
TRBV14	TRBJ2-6	NA	few	TGTGCCAGCAGCCCACAGGGTGCTGGGGCCAACGTCCTGACTTTC	CASSPQGAGANVLTF
TRBV6-1	TRBJ2-3	NA	medium-sized	TGTGCCAGCAAAGAGGGGGAAAACACAGATACGCAGTATTTT	CASKEGENTDTQYF
TRBV2	TRBJ1-5	TRBD1	NA	TGTGCCAGCAGCCATACTGCCGACAGGGGGCTCTCTGAAAATCAGCCCCATCATTTT	CASSHTADRGLSENQPHHF
TRBV6-6	TRBJ2-1	NA	many	TGTGCCAGCAGTTACTCGAGGGGGGGGGCACATGAGCAGTTCTTC	CASSYSRGGAHEQFF
TRBV19	TRBJ1-5	NA	NA	TGTGCCAGTAGTAAGGAGGGGTATAGCAATCAGCCCCAGCATTTT	CASSKEGYSNQPQHF
TRBV20-1	TRBJ1-1	NA	many	TGCAGTGCTAGAGCCCGATTGAACACTGAAGCTTTCTTT	CSARARLNTEAFF
TRBV5-4	TRBJ2-3	NA	NA	TGTGCCAGCAGCCGGCCTATTACAGATACGCAGTATTTT	CASSRPITDTQYF
TRBV7-6	TRBJ2-1	TRBD2	many	TGTGCCAGCAGCCCTGGACTAGCGGGGGGCAATGAGCAGTTCTTC	CASSPGLAGGNEQFF
TRBV2	TRBJ1-3	NA	NA	TGTGCCAGCACAACCCCGGGCTCTGGAAACACCATATATTTT	CASTTPGSGNTIYF
TRBV5-1	TRBJ2-1	NA	many	TGCGCCAGCAGCTCCGGAACAGGGAAAGGGTTCAGCAATGAGCAGTTCTTC	CASSSGTGKGFSNEQFF
TRBV12-3/TRBV12-4	TRBJ1-2	TRBD1	NA	TGTGCCAGCAGTACTCACACAGGGGGCGGCTATGGCTACACCTTC	CASSTHTGGGYGYTF
TRBV6-6	TRBJ1-5	NA	many	TGTGCCAGCAGTTACTCAGGGGAGGGTCAGCCCCAGCATTTT	CASSYSGEGQPQHF
TRBV6-1	TRBJ2-7	TRBD2	many	TGTGCCAGCAGCCCCTCCGGGGGGTCCTACGAGCAGTACTTC	CASSPSGGSYEQYF
TRBV11-1	TRBJ2-2	NA	once	TGTGCCAGCAGCTTAGGACAGGCCAACACCGGGGAGCTGGTTTTT	CASSLGQANTGELVF
TRBV4-1	TRBJ2-5	NA	many	TGCGCCAGCAGCCAAACGCGAGACCCGGAGACCCAGTACTTC	CASSQTRDPETQYF
TRBV20-1	TRBJ1-3	NA	many	TGCAGTGCTAGAGATGGTTCAGTCCGCTCTGGAAACACCATATATTTT	CSARDGSVRSGNTIYF
TRBV20-1	TRBJ2-1	TRBD2	NA	TGCAGTGCTAGAGATCCTATACGGACTAGCGGGAGTGGTGAGCAGTTCTTC	CSARDPIRTSGSGEQFF
TRBV19	TRBJ2-7	TRBD2	NA	TGTGCCAGCAGGACTACTAGCGGCCCTTACGAGCAGTACTTC	CASRTTSGPYEQYF
TRBV12-3/TRBV12-4	TRBJ1-5	TRBD1	many	TGTGCCAGCAGTTTATCGGGACAGGGCAGTCAGCCCCAGCATTTT	CASSLSGQGSQPQHF
TRBV29-1	TRBJ2-7	NA	NA	TGCAGCGTTGAATTAGGGGCCTACGAGCAGTACTTC	CSVELGAYEQYF
TRBV7-2	TRBJ2-3	NA	many	TGTGCCAGCAGCCAGACATTCCTAGGGAGAGACCGGGATACGCAGTATTTT	CASSQTFLGRDRDTQYF